This TCR beta chain was sequenced during a study of T cells after yellow fever vaccination. General study points: Weaker overall, the secondary response nonetheless peaked faster (day 5 versus 15). Subsequent booster samples again held most clones from primary vaccination (more than 95% CD4, just under 90% CD8). Researchers cautioned that FACS-sorted repertoires could harbor abundant clonotypes contaminating from the bulk population.

Unmatched junction bases numbered 13, after V lost 6 bases and J lost 3 bases. The CDR3 has 17 amino acids. The germline CDR1 and CDR2 sequences are MNHNS and SASEGT. 5'RACE template switching added a universal primer site and UMIs to TCR cDNA. TCRdb called the 5' RACE reads again in MiXCR, with one record for every CDR3 protein. Of some 500,000 distinct CDR3 sequences listed, roughly 12% were seen once; the top ten hold over 13%. This clonotype was observed a handful of times. Its cognate antigen is unknown. The V gene is TRBV6-1, the J gene TRBJ2-3, with 9 bases that match TRBD1. This receptor was obtained from a man aged 30 to 45 who received the YFV17D yellow fever vaccine. The sequencing used PBMCs, collected on the day of the yellow fever booster vaccination. The CDR3 here is CASRTGTGFFRTDTQYF. For the CDR3, the DNA is TGTGCCAGCAGAACCGGGACAGGGTTTTTTCGAACAGATACGCAGTATTTT.